A selection of T cell receptor beta chains follows, all from one sample in a study of cytomegalovirus exposure and HLA in healthy donors. Only in-frame clones appear in the TCRdb table, and some are missing; sequencing was by immunoSEQ multiplex PCR. The table lists approximately 120,000 clones, 65% to 80% of them singletons, with about 13% in the top ten. Sequenced material: PBMCs. The receptors come from a woman in her sixties in good health and CMV-seropositive. The CDR3 runs from the conserved cysteine through the conserved F or W. Each record gives: V gene, D gene, clone size, J gene, CDR3 DNA, CDR3 protein. A D gene is named only where the DNA matches it firmly. Only some rows state a clone size, as once, few, many or a class for expanded clones.

v_call: TRBV7-9; d_call: -; clone_size: -; j_call: TRBJ2-3; cdr3_nt: TGTGCCAGCAGCTTAGGGTTAGGCACAGATACACAGTATTTT; cdr3_aa: CASSLGLGTDTQYF
v_call: TRBV2; d_call: -; clone_size: few; j_call: TRBJ1-1; cdr3_nt: TGTGCCAGCAGTGAAGATATGAACACTGAAGCTTTCTTT; cdr3_aa: CASSEDMNTEAFF
v_call: TRBV28; d_call: TRBD1; clone_size: -; j_call: TRBJ2-7; cdr3_nt: TGTGCCAGCAGAAACACGGGACAGGGGGCTCGGGAGCAGTACTTC; cdr3_aa: CASRNTGQGAREQYF
v_call: TRBV30; d_call: -; clone_size: -; j_call: TRBJ1-2; cdr3_nt: TGTGCCTGGAGTGACAGCCCGACGGGGGGCTACACCTTC; cdr3_aa: CAWSDSPTGGYTF
v_call: TRBV30; d_call: TRBD1; clone_size: -; j_call: TRBJ1-6; cdr3_nt: TGTGCCTGGAGTGTGGGACATCCGGGACAGGGTCGAAATTCACCCCTCCACTTT; cdr3_aa: CAWSVGHPGQGRNSPLHF
v_call: TRBV30; d_call: -; clone_size: -; j_call: TRBJ1-2; cdr3_nt: TGTGCCTGGAGTCGTTGGCAGGGCTATGGCTACACCTTC; cdr3_aa: CAWSRWQGYGYTF
v_call: TRBV15; d_call: TRBD1; clone_size: -; j_call: TRBJ1-2; cdr3_nt: TGTGCCACCAGCAGAGAACAGGGGAACAGCTATGGCTACACCTTC; cdr3_aa: CATSREQGNSYGYTF
v_call: TRBV9; d_call: TRBD1; clone_size: -; j_call: TRBJ2-1; cdr3_nt: TGTGCCAGCAGCGGACAGGGATACAATGAGCAGTTCTTC; cdr3_aa: CASSGQGYNEQFF
v_call: TRBV7-3; d_call: TRBD2; clone_size: -; j_call: TRBJ2-3; cdr3_nt: TGTGCCAGCAGCTATCTATCGCCTAGCGGGAGGGCAGATACGCAGTATTTT; cdr3_aa: CASSYLSPSGRADTQYF
v_call: TRBV6-1; d_call: -; clone_size: -; j_call: TRBJ2-7; cdr3_nt: TGTGCCAGCAGCGAAGGAGAAGAGACCTACGAGCAGTACTTC; cdr3_aa: CASSEGEETYEQYF
v_call: TRBV28; d_call: -; clone_size: once; j_call: TRBJ1-5; cdr3_nt: TGTGCCAGCATTCCTTGGACAGACAGCAATCAGCCCCAGCATTTT; cdr3_aa: CASIPWTDSNQPQHF
v_call: TRBV28; d_call: TRBD1; clone_size: -; j_call: TRBJ1-1; cdr3_nt: TGTGCCAGCAGGGGACAGGGGTCTCGGAACACTGAAGCTTTCTTT; cdr3_aa: CASRGQGSRNTEAFF
v_call: TRBV7-9; d_call: -; clone_size: -; j_call: TRBJ2-1; cdr3_nt: TGTGCCAGCAGCGCCCTAGCGAAGGACTACAATGAGCAGTTCTTC; cdr3_aa: CASSALAKDYNEQFF
v_call: TRBV5-1; d_call: -; clone_size: -; j_call: TRBJ2-6; cdr3_nt: TGCGCCAGCAGCCTGGGCAGAGGGGCCAACGTCCTGACTTTC; cdr3_aa: CASSLGRGANVLTF
v_call: TRBV4-1; d_call: TRBD1; clone_size: few; j_call: TRBJ1-1; cdr3_nt: TGCGCCAGCAGCCCTCGCCAGGGGGTACGAACTGAAGCTTTCTTT; cdr3_aa: CASSPRQGVRTEAFF
v_call: TRBV11-2; d_call: -; clone_size: -; j_call: TRBJ2-7; cdr3_nt: TGTGCCAGCAGCACAGCCTACGAGCAGTACTTC; cdr3_aa: CASSTAYEQYF
v_call: TRBV25-1; d_call: -; clone_size: -; j_call: TRBJ1-2; cdr3_nt: TGTGCCAGCAGTGAATATACCAGGCCCTGGTATGGCTACACCTTC; cdr3_aa: CASSEYTRPWYGYTF
v_call: TRBV7-9; d_call: TRBD1; clone_size: few; j_call: TRBJ1-1; cdr3_nt: TGTGCCAGCAGCTTAGGCAGGGGGCAAGACACTGAAGCTTTCTTT; cdr3_aa: CASSLGRGQDTEAFF
v_call: TRBV18; d_call: -; clone_size: once; j_call: TRBJ2-1; cdr3_nt: TGTGCCAGCTCACGGAGGACTGAGATTGGTTCGGAGTTCTTC; cdr3_aa: CASSRRTEIGSEFF
v_call: TRBV4-2; d_call: -; clone_size: -; j_call: TRBJ2-5; cdr3_nt: TGTGCCAGCAGCCAGGGAGACGGGAAACAAGAGACCCAGTACTTC; cdr3_aa: CASSQGDGKQETQYF
v_call: TRBV15; d_call: TRBD1; clone_size: -; j_call: TRBJ1-1; cdr3_nt: TGTGCCACCAGCGCACGACAGGGGATCACTGAAGCTTTCTTT; cdr3_aa: CATSARQGITEAFF
v_call: TRBV2; d_call: -; clone_size: few; j_call: TRBJ2-2; cdr3_nt: TGTGCCAGCAGTGAGGAAGGACAGCAAACCGGGGAGCTGTTTTTT; cdr3_aa: CASSEEGQQTGELFF
v_call: TRBV11-2; d_call: -; clone_size: -; j_call: TRBJ2-5; cdr3_nt: TGTGCCAGCAGCTTACCAAGAGCAGGGGCCGAGACCCAGTACTTC; cdr3_aa: CASSLPRAGAETQYF
v_call: TRBV5-1; d_call: -; clone_size: -; j_call: TRBJ2-1; cdr3_nt: TGCGCCAGCAGCACCGCAGGGTCCTCCTACAATGAGCAGTTCTTC; cdr3_aa: CASSTAGSSYNEQFF
v_call: TRBV7-6; d_call: -; clone_size: -; j_call: TRBJ1-3; cdr3_nt: TGTGCCAGCAGCCCGGCGGATTCTGGAAACACCATATATTTT; cdr3_aa: CASSPADSGNTIYF
v_call: TRBV7-2; d_call: TRBD2; clone_size: -; j_call: TRBJ2-7; cdr3_nt: TGTGCCAGCAGCTTACTGCTAGCGGGAGTTGAGCAGTACTTC; cdr3_aa: CASSLLLAGVEQYF
v_call: TRBV9; d_call: TRBD1; clone_size: -; j_call: TRBJ2-1; cdr3_nt: TGTGCCAGCAGCGTAGCCGACCAGACAGGGTGGAACAATGAGCAGTTCTTC; cdr3_aa: CASSVADQTGWNNEQFF
v_call: TRBV9; d_call: -; clone_size: -; j_call: TRBJ2-2; cdr3_nt: TGTGCCAGCAGCACTGAGGGGGGGCGCGACACCGGGGAGCTGTTTTTT; cdr3_aa: CASSTEGGRDTGELFF
v_call: TRBV16; d_call: -; clone_size: few; j_call: TRBJ1-1; cdr3_nt: TGTGCCAGCAGCCAATCAAACGGGAACACTGAAGCTTTCTTT; cdr3_aa: CASSQSNGNTEAFF
v_call: TRBV6-1; d_call: -; clone_size: few; j_call: TRBJ1-2; cdr3_nt: TGTGCCAGCAGTGAAGCAGGGGCGGGGAGATATGGCTACACCTTC; cdr3_aa: CASSEAGAGRYGYTF
v_call: TRBV2; d_call: TRBD2; clone_size: -; j_call: TRBJ2-1; cdr3_nt: TGTGCCAGCACTAGCGGGAGGGCCAGGTCGAATGAGCAGTTCTTC; cdr3_aa: CASTSGRARSNEQFF
v_call: TRBV5-1; d_call: -; clone_size: -; j_call: TRBJ2-6; cdr3_nt: TGCGCCAGCAGCTTGTCGCCTGTGAGCTCTGGGGCCAACGTCCTGACTTTC; cdr3_aa: CASSLSPVSSGANVLTF
v_call: TRBV27; d_call: TRBD2; clone_size: once; j_call: TRBJ2-2; cdr3_nt: TGTGCCAGCAGCCAATTGGGACTAGCGGGGACGTTGGACACCGGGGAGCTGTTTTTT; cdr3_aa: CASSQLGLAGTLDTGELFF
v_call: TRBV7-8; d_call: TRBD1; clone_size: -; j_call: TRBJ1-2; cdr3_nt: TGTGCCAGCAGCGCACCGGACAGGCCGAACTATGGCTACACCTTC; cdr3_aa: CASSAPDRPNYGYTF
v_call: TRBV19; d_call: -; clone_size: -; j_call: TRBJ2-5; cdr3_nt: TGTGCCACGACCCAACGAGGAGGGTACCAAGAGACCCAGTACTTC; cdr3_aa: CATTQRGGYQETQYF
v_call: TRBV5-1; d_call: TRBD2; clone_size: once; j_call: TRBJ2-7; cdr3_nt: TGCGCCAGCAGCTTGTCGGGCGGGGGGTTACGCGAGCAGTACTTC; cdr3_aa: CASSLSGGGLREQYF
v_call: TRBV9; d_call: -; clone_size: -; j_call: TRBJ2-7; cdr3_nt: TGTGCCAGCAGCGACGGGAAACAGGGTTTCTACGAGCAGTACTTC; cdr3_aa: CASSDGKQGFYEQYF
v_call: TRBV30; d_call: -; clone_size: few; j_call: TRBJ2-3; cdr3_nt: TGTGCCTGGACCTCAGGGGCAGATACGCAGTATTTT; cdr3_aa: CAWTSGADTQYF
v_call: TRBV18; d_call: -; clone_size: -; j_call: TRBJ1-2; cdr3_nt: TGTGCCAGCTCACCGCCCGGACAGAACTATGGCTACACCTTC; cdr3_aa: CASSPPGQNYGYTF
v_call: TRBV4-1; d_call: TRBD1; clone_size: -; j_call: TRBJ1-1; cdr3_nt: TGCGCCAGCAGCCATCCGACAGGGTTCGGCACTGAAGCTTTCTTT; cdr3_aa: CASSHPTGFGTEAFF
v_call: TRBV7-6; d_call: -; clone_size: once; j_call: TRBJ1-3; cdr3_nt: TGTGCCAGCAGCTCGGGGGGCGGCACCATATATTTT; cdr3_aa: CASSSGGGTIYF
v_call: TRBV6-1; d_call: -; clone_size: -; j_call: TRBJ2-1; cdr3_nt: TGTGCCAGCAGTGAAGTTGCGGTATCCGGCTATGAGCAGTTCTTC; cdr3_aa: CASSEVAVSGYEQFF
v_call: TRBV10-3; d_call: TRBD1; clone_size: -; j_call: TRBJ2-7; cdr3_nt: TGTGCCATCAGTGAGTCGGCTTTCCCGGGGACAGACATTTCCTACGAGCAGTACTTC; cdr3_aa: CAISESAFPGTDISYEQYF
v_call: TRBV25-1; d_call: -; clone_size: few; j_call: TRBJ1-1; cdr3_nt: TGTGCCAGCAGTGAACCCGGGGTACTGGGCGTCCGAGCTTTCTTT; cdr3_aa: CASSEPGVLGVRAFF
v_call: TRBV7-3; d_call: -; clone_size: -; j_call: TRBJ2-4; cdr3_nt: TGTGCCAGCAGCTTAGGCAGGGGGGATAAAAACATTCAGTACTTC; cdr3_aa: CASSLGRGDKNIQYF
v_call: TRBV10-2; d_call: TRBD1; clone_size: -; j_call: TRBJ2-1; cdr3_nt: TGCGCCATGCCGACAGGGGTGCCCTACAATGAGCAGTTCTTC; cdr3_aa: CAMPTGVPYNEQFF
v_call: TRBV7-2; d_call: -; clone_size: -; j_call: TRBJ2-3; cdr3_nt: TGTGCCAGCAACCCGGGGACAGATACGCAGTATTTT; cdr3_aa: CASNPGTDTQYF
v_call: TRBV27; d_call: -; clone_size: few; j_call: TRBJ2-5; cdr3_nt: TGTGCCAGCAGTTCACATAGCGGCGAAGAGACCCAGTACTTC; cdr3_aa: CASSSHSGEETQYF
v_call: TRBV7-2; d_call: TRBD1; clone_size: -; j_call: TRBJ2-7; cdr3_nt: TGTGCCAGCAGCTTAGACGGGACAGTCTCCTACGAGCAGTACTTC; cdr3_aa: CASSLDGTVSYEQYF
v_call: TRBV19; d_call: TRBD2; clone_size: -; j_call: TRBJ2-7; cdr3_nt: TGTGCCAGTAGGACTAGCGGGGCGACCTACGAGCAGTACTTC; cdr3_aa: CASRTSGATYEQYF
v_call: TRBV5-1; d_call: -; clone_size: -; j_call: TRBJ1-1; cdr3_nt: TGCGCCAGCAGCTTTGAGGGCAGGATGAACACTGAAGCTTTCTTT; cdr3_aa: CASSFEGRMNTEAFF
v_call: TRBV5-1; d_call: TRBD1; clone_size: -; j_call: TRBJ1-2; cdr3_nt: TGCGCCAGCAGAGGGACAGGGGTTGATAACTATGGCTACACCTTC; cdr3_aa: CASRGTGVDNYGYTF
v_call: TRBV7-9; d_call: -; clone_size: -; j_call: TRBJ2-1; cdr3_nt: TGTGCCAGCAGCCCCCTCGGGGGTGGCTCCTACAATGAGCAGTTCTTC; cdr3_aa: CASSPLGGGSYNEQFF
v_call: TRBV7-6; d_call: -; clone_size: -; j_call: TRBJ2-1; cdr3_nt: TGTGCCAGCAGCTTCGTGCGGGTTGATGAGCAGTTCTTC; cdr3_aa: CASSFVRVDEQFF
v_call: TRBV27; d_call: -; clone_size: -; j_call: TRBJ2-7; cdr3_nt: TGTGCCAGCAGTTTAAAAGTGTCGGTTGCCTACGAGCAGTACTTC; cdr3_aa: CASSLKVSVAYEQYF